The rows below give T cell receptor beta chains drawn from one sample of a study of T-cell memory formation after mild COVID-19. TCRdb fed the 5' RACE reads into MiXCR, producing one record per CDR3 protein. The sample comprises hundreds of thousands of distinct CDR3 sequences, less than 25% of which are singletons, and under 8.5% rests with the top ten. The sequenced material came from PBMCs or a T cell subset sorted from them (not recorded which). The receptors shown here come from an adult woman who had mild COVID-19 (a few samples of this study predate the infection). Cell type and time point are not known. Each CDR3 is given with its conserved first and last residue. The D gene is left open where the match is weak. Some rows mark clone size as missing; the rest say once, few, many or name a class of expanded clone.

clone size	D gene	V gene	J gene	CDR3 DNA	CDR3 protein
.	TRBD1	TRBV7-9	TRBJ1-6	TGTGCCAGCAGCTGGAAGGGACAGACTAATTCACCCCTCCACTTT	CASSWKGQTNSPLHF
few	.	TRBV18	TRBJ2-7	TGTGCCAGCTCACCTCGGGACGCTGCCTACGAGCAGTACTTC	CASSPRDAAYEQYF
few	TRBD2	TRBV7-3	TRBJ2-3	TGTGCCAGCAGCTCTAAGAATCTAGCGGGAGGCCGCAGCACAGATACGCAGTATTTT	CASSSKNLAGGRSTDTQYF
.	.	TRBV7-9	TRBJ2-7	TGTGCCAGCAGCTTCACTTACAGCCACGAGCAGTACTTC	CASSFTYSHEQYF
.	.	TRBV4-1	TRBJ1-1	TGCGCCAGCAGCCAAGATAAGTACGAGACAGCCTTAAACACTGAAGCTTTCTTT	CASSQDKYETALNTEAFF
.	TRBD1	TRBV29-1	TRBJ1-5	TGCAGCGTCACTGGACAGGGGGCGGGAGATCAGCCCCAGCATTTT	CSVTGQGAGDQPQHF
few	TRBD1	TRBV5-1	TRBJ1-4	TGCGCCAGCAGCTCGACAGGGGCTGGTGAAAAACTGTTTTTT	CASSSTGAGEKLFF
.	.	TRBV15	TRBJ2-4	TGTGCCACCAGCAGAGAGGACAGAGTAGCCAAAAACATTCAGTACTTC	CATSREDRVAKNIQYF
.	.	TRBV7-3	TRBJ1-2	TGTGCCAGCAGCTTAACTACCGGGCCCGGGCATGGCTACACCTTC	CASSLTTGPGHGYTF
.	.	TRBV11-2	TRBJ1-4	TGTGCCAGCAGCTTAGTTCCAGGCGTCGAAAAACTGTTTTTT	CASSLVPGVEKLFF
few	TRBD1	TRBV6-6	TRBJ2-5	TGTGCCAGCAGTTACTATACCGGGACAGCCCAAGAGACCCAGTACTTC	CASSYYTGTAQETQYF
.	.	TRBV4-2	TRBJ1-2	TGTGCCAGCAGCCAAGATATAGGACAGTCTCTATATGGCTACACCTTC	CASSQDIGQSLYGYTF
many	TRBD1	TRBV29-1	TRBJ1-1	TGCAGCTTTCGGACAGGGCACCTGAACACTGAAGCTTTCTTT	CSFRTGHLNTEAFF
few	.	TRBV20-1	TRBJ1-5	TGCAGTGCCGTCAAGCCCGGGACTGTCAGCAATCAGCCCCAGCATTTT	CSAVKPGTVSNQPQHF
.	.	TRBV5-1	TRBJ2-1	TGCGCCAGCAGCTTACGCGGCAGGGATGAGCAGTTCTTC	CASSLRGRDEQFF
few	.	TRBV6-1	TRBJ2-1	TGTGCCAGCACTCTTCGGGAATCCCGGAACAATGAGCAGTTCTTC	CASTLRESRNNEQFF
.	TRBD1	TRBV7-7	TRBJ2-7	TGTGCTAGCGTATTCCCCCCTACCCGGGACAGGGGGCGCTCCTACGAGCAGTACTTC	CASVFPPTRDRGRSYEQYF
.	.	TRBV7-2	TRBJ1-5	TGTGCCAGCCGTCTAGGCGACAGGACCAATCAGCCCCAGCATTTT	CASRLGDRTNQPQHF
few	.	TRBV7-9	TRBJ2-2	TGTGCCAGCAGCAGAGGCGAGAACACCGGGGAGCTGTTTTTT	CASSRGENTGELFF
few	.	TRBV30	TRBJ2-2	TGTGCCTGGAGTGTAGGACATTGGACCGGGGAGCTGTTTTTT	CAWSVGHWTGELFF
.	.	TRBV28	TRBJ1-2	TGTGCCAGCAGTTTATTGGACTTCAAGAGCCACACCTTC	CASSLLDFKSHTF
.	.	TRBV11-2	TRBJ1-6	TGTGCCAGCAGCCCACTTGGGGCTAGCGTACTCCACTTT	CASSPLGASVLHF
many	.	TRBV4-2	TRBJ1-1	TGTGCCAGCAAAGGGGATTTAAGGGGAAACACTGAAGCTTTCTTT	CASKGDLRGNTEAFF
.	TRBD1	TRBV7-9	TRBJ1-6	TGTGCCAGCAGCACCCCGGACAGGGAGGGGAGTTCACCCCTCCACTTT	CASSTPDREGSSPLHF
.	.	TRBV2	TRBJ2-4	TGTGCCAGCACGTCCAAAAACATTCAGTACTTC	CASTSKNIQYF
.	TRBD1	TRBV11-3	TRBJ2-5	TGTGCCAGCAGGTACAGGGGGCGGGAGACCCAGTACTTC	CASRYRGRETQYF
.	TRBD1	TRBV27	TRBJ2-3	TGTGCCAGCAGTCAGACACAGGGGGCAGTCTGGACAGATACGCAGTATTTT	CASSQTQGAVWTDTQYF
.	.	TRBV29-1	TRBJ2-7	TGCAGCGTTGATAAGGGGAACGAGCAGTACTTC	CSVDKGNEQYF
.	.	TRBV9	TRBJ2-7	TGTGCCAGCAGCCTTCAGCCGGAACTTCCATCCTACGAGCAGTACTTC	CASSLQPELPSYEQYF
few	.	TRBV5-6	TRBJ1-1	TGTGCCAGCAGCTTGGCCAGCGCGATCGAAGCTTTCTTT	CASSLASAIEAFF
few	TRBD1	TRBV6-5	TRBJ1-1	TGTGCCAGCAGTACCCTTGACAGGGGGAAGTCTGAAGCTTTCTTT	CASSTLDRGKSEAFF
few	.	TRBV5-1	TRBJ2-1	TGCGCCAGCAGCTTACTAGACACCGGCTACAATGAGCAGTTCTTC	CASSLLDTGYNEQFF
.	.	TRBV24-1	TRBJ1-1	TGTGCCACCAGTGCCCGGAACACTGAAGCTTTCTTT	CATSARNTEAFF
.	.	TRBV6-2/TRBV6-3	TRBJ2-3	TGTGCCAGCAGTTACACCCTGACAGGAACGACAGATACGCAGTATTTT	CASSYTLTGTTDTQYF
few	.	TRBV18	TRBJ2-7	TGTGCCAGCTCACCACTCGCGCGGGGCACAGCCTACGAGCAGTACTTC	CASSPLARGTAYEQYF